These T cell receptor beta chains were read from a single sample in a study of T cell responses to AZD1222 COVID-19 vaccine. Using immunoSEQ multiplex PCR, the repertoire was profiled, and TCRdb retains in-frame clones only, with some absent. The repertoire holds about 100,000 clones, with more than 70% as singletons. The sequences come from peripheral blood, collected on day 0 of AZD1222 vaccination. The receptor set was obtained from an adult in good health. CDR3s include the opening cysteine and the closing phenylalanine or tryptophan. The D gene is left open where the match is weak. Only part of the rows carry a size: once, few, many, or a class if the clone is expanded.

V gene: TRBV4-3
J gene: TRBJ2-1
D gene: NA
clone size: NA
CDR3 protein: CASSQETGAYNEQFF
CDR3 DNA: TGCGCCAGCAGCCAAGAGACGGGGGCTTACAATGAGCAGTTCTTC

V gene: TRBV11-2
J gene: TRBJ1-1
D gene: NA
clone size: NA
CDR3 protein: CASSLLQWTEAFF
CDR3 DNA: TGTGCCAGCAGCTTACTCCAGTGGACTGAAGCTTTCTTT

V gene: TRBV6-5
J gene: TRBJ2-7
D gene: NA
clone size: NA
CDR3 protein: CASRGAASYEQYF
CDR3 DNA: TGTGCCAGCAGGGGCGCTGCCTCCTACGAGCAGTACTTC

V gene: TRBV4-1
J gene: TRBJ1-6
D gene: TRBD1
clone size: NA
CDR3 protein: CASSPLDRYNSPLHF
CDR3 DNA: TGCGCCAGCAGCCCACTGGACAGGTATAATTCACCCCTCCACTTT

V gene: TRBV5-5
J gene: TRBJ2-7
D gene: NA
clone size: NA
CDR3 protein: CASSFLDKYEQYF
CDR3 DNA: TGTGCCAGCAGTTTCCTCGACAAGTACGAGCAGTACTTC

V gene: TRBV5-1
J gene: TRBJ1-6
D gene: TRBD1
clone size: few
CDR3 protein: CASSPGQGDSPLHF
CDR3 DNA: TGCGCCAGCAGCCCGGGACAGGGAGATTCACCCCTCCACTTT

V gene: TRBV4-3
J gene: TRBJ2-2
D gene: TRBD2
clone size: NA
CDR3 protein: CASSLNRGGSGELFF
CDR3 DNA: TGCGCCAGCAGCCTGAATCGGGGGGGGAGCGGGGAGCTGTTTTTT

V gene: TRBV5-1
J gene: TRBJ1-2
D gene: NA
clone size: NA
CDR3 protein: CASAPPNLYGYTF
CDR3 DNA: TGCGCCAGCGCCCCCCCTAACCTCTATGGCTACACCTTC

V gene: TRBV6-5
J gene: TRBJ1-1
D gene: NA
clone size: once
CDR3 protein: CASSYRAALNTEAFF
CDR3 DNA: TGTGCCAGCAGTTATAGAGCAGCGTTGAACACTGAAGCTTTCTTT

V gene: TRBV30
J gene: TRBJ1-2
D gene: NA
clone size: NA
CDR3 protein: CAWTPGRPGDGYTF
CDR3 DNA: TGTGCCTGGACCCCAGGGCGTCCCGGGGATGGCTACACCTTC

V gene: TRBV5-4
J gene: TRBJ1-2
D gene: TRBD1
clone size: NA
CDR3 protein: CASSLADRANYGYTF
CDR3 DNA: TGTGCCAGCAGCTTGGCGGACAGGGCTAACTATGGCTACACCTTC

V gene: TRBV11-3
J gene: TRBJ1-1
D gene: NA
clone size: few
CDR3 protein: CASSLAYKGITEAFF
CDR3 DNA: TGTGCCAGCAGCTTAGCGTACAAGGGGATAACTGAAGCTTTCTTT

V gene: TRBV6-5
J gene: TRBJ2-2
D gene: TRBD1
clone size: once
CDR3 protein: CASSPGQLNTGELFF
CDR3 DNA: TGTGCCAGCAGCCCGGGACAGTTGAACACCGGGGAGCTGTTTTTT

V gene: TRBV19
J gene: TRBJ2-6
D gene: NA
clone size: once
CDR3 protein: CASSLTTGRSSGANVLTF
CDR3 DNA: TGTGCCAGTAGTTTAACGACAGGGAGGAGCTCTGGGGCCAACGTCCTGACTTTC

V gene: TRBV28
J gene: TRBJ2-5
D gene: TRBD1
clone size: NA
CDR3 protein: CASRGQKETQYF
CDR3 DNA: TGTGCCAGCAGGGGACAGAAAGAGACCCAGTACTTC

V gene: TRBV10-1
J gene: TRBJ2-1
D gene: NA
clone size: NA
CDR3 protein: CASSESKGGGAEQFF
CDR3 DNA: TGCGCCAGCAGTGAGTCAAAGGGTGGGGGGGCTGAGCAGTTCTTC

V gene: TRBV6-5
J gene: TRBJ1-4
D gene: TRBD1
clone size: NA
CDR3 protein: CASKPTGSNEKLFF
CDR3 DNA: TGTGCCAGCAAACCGACAGGGTCGAACGAAAAACTGTTTTTT

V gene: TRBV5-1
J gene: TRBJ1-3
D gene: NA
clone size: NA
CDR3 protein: CASSSSPLSSGNTIYF
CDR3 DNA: TGCGCCAGCAGCTCCTCACCACTGAGCTCTGGAAACACCATATATTTT

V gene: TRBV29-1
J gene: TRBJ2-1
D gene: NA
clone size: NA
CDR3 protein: CSVDRSSYNEQFF
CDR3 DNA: TGCAGCGTTGACCGGAGCTCCTACAATGAGCAGTTCTTC

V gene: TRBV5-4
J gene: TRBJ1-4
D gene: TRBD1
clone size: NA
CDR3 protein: CASSLTGTDEKLFF
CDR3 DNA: TGTGCCAGCAGCCTGACAGGGACGGATGAAAAACTGTTTTTT

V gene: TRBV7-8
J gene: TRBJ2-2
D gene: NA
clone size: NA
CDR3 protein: CASSPQGLTGELFF
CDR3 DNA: TGTGCCAGCAGCCCACAGGGTCTTACCGGGGAGCTGTTTTTT

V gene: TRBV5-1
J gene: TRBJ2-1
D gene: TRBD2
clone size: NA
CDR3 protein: CASSLVAGGYYNEQFF
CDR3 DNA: TGCGCCAGCAGCTTGGTGGCGGGGGGTTACTACAATGAGCAGTTCTTC

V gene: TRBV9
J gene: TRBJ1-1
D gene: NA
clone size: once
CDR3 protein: CASSLRWDTNTEAFF
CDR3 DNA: TGTGCCAGCAGCCTTAGGTGGGACACTAACACTGAAGCTTTCTTT

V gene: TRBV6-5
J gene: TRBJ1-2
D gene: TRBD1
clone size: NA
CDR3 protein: CASNTGTASYGYTF
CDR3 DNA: TGTGCCAGCAACACCGGGACAGCGAGCTATGGCTACACCTTC

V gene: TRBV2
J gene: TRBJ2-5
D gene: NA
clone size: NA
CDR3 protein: CASTYSGETQYF
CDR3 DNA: TGTGCCAGCACTTACTCCGGGGAGACCCAGTACTTC

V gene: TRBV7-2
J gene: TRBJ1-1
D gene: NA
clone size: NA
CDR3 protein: CASSYGGLRDTEAFF
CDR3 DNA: TGTGCCAGCAGCTACGGGGGTCTGAGGGACACTGAAGCTTTCTTT

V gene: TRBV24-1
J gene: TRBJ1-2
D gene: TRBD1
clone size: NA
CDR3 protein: CATSDSDRAEGIIAYTF
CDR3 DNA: TGTGCCACCAGTGACTCGGACAGGGCAGAAGGAATAATTGCGTACACCTTC

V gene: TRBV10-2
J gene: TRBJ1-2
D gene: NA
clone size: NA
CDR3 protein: CASCESTTRGGYTF
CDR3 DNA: TGCGCCAGCTGTGAGTCGACGACCCGGGGTGGCTACACCTTC

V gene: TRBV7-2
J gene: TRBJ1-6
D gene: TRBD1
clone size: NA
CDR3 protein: CASSARTGLTSPLHF
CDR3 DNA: TGTGCCAGCAGCGCCCGGACAGGGTTAACTTCACCCCTCCACTTT

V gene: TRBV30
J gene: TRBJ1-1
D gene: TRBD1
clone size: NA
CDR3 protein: CAWEPGQGFTEAFF
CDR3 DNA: TGTGCCTGGGAACCGGGACAGGGCTTCACTGAAGCTTTCTTT

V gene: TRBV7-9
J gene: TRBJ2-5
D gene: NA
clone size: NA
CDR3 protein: CASSFTAGLKETQYF
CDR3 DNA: TGTGCCAGCAGCTTCACGGCCGGGTTGAAAGAGACCCAGTACTTC

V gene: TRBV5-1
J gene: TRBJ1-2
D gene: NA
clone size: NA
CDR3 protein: CASSFLGSGGDGYTF
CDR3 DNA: TGCGCCAGCAGCTTCCTTGGGTCGGGGGGAGATGGCTACACCTTC

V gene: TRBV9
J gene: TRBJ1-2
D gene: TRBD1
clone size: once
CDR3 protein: CASSARTGTLDYGYTF
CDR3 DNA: TGTGCCAGCAGCGCGCGGACAGGCACGTTGGATTATGGCTACACCTTC

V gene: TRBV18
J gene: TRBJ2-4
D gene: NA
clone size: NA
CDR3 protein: CASSPPVLDIQYF
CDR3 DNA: TGTGCCAGCTCACCCCCCGTTCTGGACATTCAGTACTTC

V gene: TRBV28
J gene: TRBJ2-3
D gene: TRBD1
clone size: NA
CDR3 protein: CASSRDRVGADTQYF
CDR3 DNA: TGTGCCAGCAGTCGGGACAGGGTCGGTGCAGATACGCAGTATTTT

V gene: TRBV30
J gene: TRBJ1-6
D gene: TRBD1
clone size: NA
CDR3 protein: CAWGPGQPNSPLHF
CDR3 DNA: TGTGCCTGGGGGCCGGGACAGCCTAATTCACCCCTCCACTTT

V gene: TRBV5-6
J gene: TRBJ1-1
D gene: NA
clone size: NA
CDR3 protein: CASSLVRGITNAEAFF
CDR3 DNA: TGTGCCAGCAGCTTGGTTAGGGGCATCACGAACGCTGAAGCTTTCTTT

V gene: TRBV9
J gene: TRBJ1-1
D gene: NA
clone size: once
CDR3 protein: CASSRQGGTEAFF
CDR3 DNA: TGTGCCAGCAGCCGACAAGGTGGGACTGAAGCTTTCTTT

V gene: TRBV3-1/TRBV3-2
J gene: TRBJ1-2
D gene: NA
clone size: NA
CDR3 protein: CASSQVSGGYGYTF
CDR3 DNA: TGTGCCAGCAGCCAAGTCTCGGGGGGCTATGGCTACACCTTC

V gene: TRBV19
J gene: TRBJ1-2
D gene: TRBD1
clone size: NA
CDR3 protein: CASSIEITGAYGYTF
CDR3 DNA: TGTGCCAGTAGTATAGAAATAACAGGGGCCTATGGCTACACCTTC

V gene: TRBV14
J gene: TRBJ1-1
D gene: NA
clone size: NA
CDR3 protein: CASSQVGRVNTEAFF
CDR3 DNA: TGTGCCAGCAGCCAAGTGGGCAGGGTGAACACTGAAGCTTTCTTT

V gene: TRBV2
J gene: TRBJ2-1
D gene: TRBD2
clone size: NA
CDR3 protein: CASSLRPLTSGGANEQFF
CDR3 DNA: TGTGCCAGCAGTTTGCGCCCCCTCACTAGCGGGGGGGCCAATGAGCAGTTCTTC

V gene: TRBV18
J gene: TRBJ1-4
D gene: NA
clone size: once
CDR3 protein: CASSRGHLRATNEKLFF
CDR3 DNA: TGTGCCAGCTCACGGGGCCACCTTAGAGCAACTAATGAAAAACTGTTTTTT

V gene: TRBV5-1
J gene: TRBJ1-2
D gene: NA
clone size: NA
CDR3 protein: CASSSMDIYGYTF
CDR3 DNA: TGCGCCAGCAGCTCCATGGACATCTATGGCTACACCTTC

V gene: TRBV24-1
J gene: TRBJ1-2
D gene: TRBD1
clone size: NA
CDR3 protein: CATSDHNDRGRGYTF
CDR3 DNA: TGTGCCACCAGTGATCATAACGACAGGGGGCGTGGCTACACCTTC